The entry below describes one T cell receptor (beta chain). With V trimmed by 6 bases and J by 3 bases, 7 bases remained unmatched. Germline CDR1 is MNHEY and CDR2 is SMNVEV (reference sequence). There are 16 residues in the CDR3. The record originates from a study of T-cell reconstitution after alpha-beta-depleted transplantation in children. Preparation of the TCRbeta library used unique molecular identifiers. MiXCR, applied by TCRdb to the PCR reads, yields one record per CDR3 protein. In the table there are some 240,000 distinct CDR3 sequences, roughly a tenth of which are singletons. The source of this sequence is a human donor who donated a stem cell graft to a child with SCID. This sample comprised PBMCs from the stem cell graft donor, obtained from the stem cell graft. V usage is TRBV27 and J usage is TRBJ2-4, with 11 bases identical to TRBD1. The CDR3 is CASRPTGTGGKNIQYF. The CDR3 nucleotides are TGTGCCAGCAGACCCACCGGGACAGGGGGCAAAAACATTCAGTACTTC.